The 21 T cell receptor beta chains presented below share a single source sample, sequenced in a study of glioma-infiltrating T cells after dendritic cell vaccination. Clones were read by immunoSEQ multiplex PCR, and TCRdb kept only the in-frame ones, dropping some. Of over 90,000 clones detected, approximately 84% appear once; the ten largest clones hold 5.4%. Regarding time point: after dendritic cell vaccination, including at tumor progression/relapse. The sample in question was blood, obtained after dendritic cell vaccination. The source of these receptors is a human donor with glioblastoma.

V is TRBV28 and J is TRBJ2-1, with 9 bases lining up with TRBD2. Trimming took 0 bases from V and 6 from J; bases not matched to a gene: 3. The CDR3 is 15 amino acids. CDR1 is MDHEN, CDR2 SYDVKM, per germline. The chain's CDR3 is CASSLWREGLNEQFF. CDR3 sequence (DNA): TGTGCCAGCAGTTTATGGCGGGAGGGCCTCAATGAGCAGTTCTTC.

This CDR3 reads CASSYGGPDEQFF. The CDR3 region has the DNA TGTGCCAGCAGTTACGGAGGTCCCGATGAGCAGTTCTTC. The chain links TRBV6-6 to TRBJ2-1, with D possibly being TRBD2 (5 bases). The CDR3 is made up of 13 amino acids. Germline V lookup: CDR1 MNHNY, CDR2 SVGAGI (reference sequence). Trimming cost V 2 bases and J 8 bases, with 10 bases left between them.

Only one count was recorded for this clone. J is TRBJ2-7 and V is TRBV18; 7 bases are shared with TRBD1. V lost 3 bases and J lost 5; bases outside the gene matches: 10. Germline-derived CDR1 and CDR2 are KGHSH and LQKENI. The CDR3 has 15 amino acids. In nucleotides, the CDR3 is TGTGCCAGCTCACCGTCACTGGGGACAGATCACGAGCAGTACTTC. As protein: CASSPSLGTDHEQYF.

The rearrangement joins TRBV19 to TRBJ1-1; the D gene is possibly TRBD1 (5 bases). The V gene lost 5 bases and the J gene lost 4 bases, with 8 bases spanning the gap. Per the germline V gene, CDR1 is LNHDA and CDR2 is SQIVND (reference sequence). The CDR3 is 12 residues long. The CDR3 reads CASSSGLTEAFF. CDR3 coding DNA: TGTGCCAGTAGTTCAGGGCTCACTGAAGCTTTCTTT.

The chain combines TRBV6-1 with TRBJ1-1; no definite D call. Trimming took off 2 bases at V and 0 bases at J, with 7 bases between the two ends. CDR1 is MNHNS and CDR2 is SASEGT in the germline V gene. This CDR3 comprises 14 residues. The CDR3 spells CASSETAVNTEAFF. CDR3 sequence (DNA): TGTGCCAGCAGTGAAACCGCGGTGAACACTGAAGCTTTCTTT.

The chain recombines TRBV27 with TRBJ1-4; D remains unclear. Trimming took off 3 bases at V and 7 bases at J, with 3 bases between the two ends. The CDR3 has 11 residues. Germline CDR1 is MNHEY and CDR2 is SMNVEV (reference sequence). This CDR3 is CASSFGEKLFF. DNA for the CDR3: TGTGCCAGCAGTTTCGGTGAAAAACTGTTTTTT.

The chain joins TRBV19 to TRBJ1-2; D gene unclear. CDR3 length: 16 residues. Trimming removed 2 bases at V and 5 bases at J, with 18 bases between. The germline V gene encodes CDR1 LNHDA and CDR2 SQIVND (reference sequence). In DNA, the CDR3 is TGTGCCAGTAGTATAAGTAGCCTATCGGGAATTTATGGCTACACCTTC. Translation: CASSISSLSGIYGYTF. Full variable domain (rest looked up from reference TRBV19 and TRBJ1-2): DGGITQSPKYLFRKEGQNVTLSCEQNLNHDAMYWYRQDPGQGLRLIYYSQIVNDFQKGDIAEGYSVSREKKESFPLTVTSAQKNPTAFYLCASSISSLSGIYGYTFGSGTRLTVV.

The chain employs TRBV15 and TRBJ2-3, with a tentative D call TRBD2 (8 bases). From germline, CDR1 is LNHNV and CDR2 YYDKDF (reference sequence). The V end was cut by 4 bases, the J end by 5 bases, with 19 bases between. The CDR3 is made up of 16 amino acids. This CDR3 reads CATSTVGLAGGDTQYF. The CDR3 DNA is TGTGCCACCAGCACGGTTGGACTAGCAGGGGGAGATACGCAGTATTTT.

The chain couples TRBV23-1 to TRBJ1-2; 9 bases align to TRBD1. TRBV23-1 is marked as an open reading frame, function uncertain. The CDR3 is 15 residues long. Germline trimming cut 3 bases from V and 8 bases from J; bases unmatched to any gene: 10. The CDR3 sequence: CASSQKQGQGVGYTF. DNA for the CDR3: TGCGCCAGCAGTCAGAAACAGGGACAGGGAGTGGGCTACACCTTC.

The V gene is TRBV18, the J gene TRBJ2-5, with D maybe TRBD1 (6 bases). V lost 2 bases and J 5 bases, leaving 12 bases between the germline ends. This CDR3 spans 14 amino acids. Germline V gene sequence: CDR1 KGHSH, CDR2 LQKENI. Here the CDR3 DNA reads TGTGCCAGCTCACCAAGAACAGGGATGGAGACCCAGTACTTC. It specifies CASSPRTGMETQYF. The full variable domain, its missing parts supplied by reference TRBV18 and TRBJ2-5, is NAGVMQNPRHLVRRRGQEARLRCSPMKGHSHVYWYRQLPEEGLKFMVYLQKENIIDESGMPKERFSAEFPKEGPSILRIQQVVRGDSAAYFCASSPRTGMETQYFGPGTRLLVL.

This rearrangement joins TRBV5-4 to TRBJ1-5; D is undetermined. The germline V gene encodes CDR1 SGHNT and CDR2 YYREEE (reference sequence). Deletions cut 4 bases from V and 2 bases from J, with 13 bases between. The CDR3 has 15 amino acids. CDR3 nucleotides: TGTGCCAGCAGCGACTCCCCCGGGGGCAATCAGCCCCAGCATTTT. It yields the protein CASSDSPGGNQPQHF.

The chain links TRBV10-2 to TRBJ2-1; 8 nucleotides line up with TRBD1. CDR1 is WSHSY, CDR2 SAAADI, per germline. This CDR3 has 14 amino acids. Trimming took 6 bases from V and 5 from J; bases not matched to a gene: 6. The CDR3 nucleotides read TGCGCCAGCAGACTAAGACAGGGGAACAATGAGCAGTTCTTC. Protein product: CASRLRQGNNEQFF.

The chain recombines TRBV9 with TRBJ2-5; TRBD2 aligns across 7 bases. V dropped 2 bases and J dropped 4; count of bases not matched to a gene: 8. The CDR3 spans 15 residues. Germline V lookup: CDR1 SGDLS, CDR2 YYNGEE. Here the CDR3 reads CASSVMSGERETQYF. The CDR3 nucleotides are TGTGCCAGCAGCGTTATGAGCGGGGAGAGAGAGACCCAGTACTTC. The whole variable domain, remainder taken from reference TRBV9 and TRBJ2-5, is DSGVTQTPKHLITATGQRVTLRCSPRSGDLSVYWYQQSLDQGLQFLIQYYNGEERAKGNILERFSAQQFPDLHSELNLSSLELGDSALYFCASSVMSGERETQYFGPGTRLLVL.

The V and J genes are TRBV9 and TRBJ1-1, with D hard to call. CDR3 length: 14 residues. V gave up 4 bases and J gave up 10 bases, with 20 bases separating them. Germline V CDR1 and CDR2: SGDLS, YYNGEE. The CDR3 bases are TGTGCCAGCAGCCCCCGGGGAGGGTATGAGAGAGCTTTCTTT. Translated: CASSPRGGYERAFF.

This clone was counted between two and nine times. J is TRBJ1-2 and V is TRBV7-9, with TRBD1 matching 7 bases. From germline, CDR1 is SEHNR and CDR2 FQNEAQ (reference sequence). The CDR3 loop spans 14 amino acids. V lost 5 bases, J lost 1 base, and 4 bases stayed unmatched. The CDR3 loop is CASSHNRGNYGYTF. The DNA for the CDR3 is TGTGCCAGCAGCCATAACAGGGGTAACTATGGCTACACCTTC.

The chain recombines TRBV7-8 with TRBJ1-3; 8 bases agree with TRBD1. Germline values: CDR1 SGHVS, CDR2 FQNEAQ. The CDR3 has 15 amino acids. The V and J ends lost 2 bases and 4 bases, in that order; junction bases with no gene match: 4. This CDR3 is CASSLQGAGGNTIYF. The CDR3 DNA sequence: TGTGCCAGCAGCTTACAGGGGGCAGGCGGAAACACCATATATTTT.

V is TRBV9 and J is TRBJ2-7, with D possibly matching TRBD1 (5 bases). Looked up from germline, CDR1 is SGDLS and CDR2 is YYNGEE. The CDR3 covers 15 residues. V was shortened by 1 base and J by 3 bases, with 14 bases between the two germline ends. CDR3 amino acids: CASSVTGDRVYEQYF. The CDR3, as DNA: TGTGCCAGCAGCGTAACCGGTGACAGAGTCTACGAGCAGTACTTC.

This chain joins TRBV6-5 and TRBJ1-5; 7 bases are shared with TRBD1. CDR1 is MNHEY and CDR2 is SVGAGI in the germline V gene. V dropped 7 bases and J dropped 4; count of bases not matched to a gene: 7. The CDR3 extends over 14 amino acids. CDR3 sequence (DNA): TGTGCCAGCACCCTCAGACAGGGAAATCAGCCCCAGCATTTT. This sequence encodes CASTLRQGNQPQHF.

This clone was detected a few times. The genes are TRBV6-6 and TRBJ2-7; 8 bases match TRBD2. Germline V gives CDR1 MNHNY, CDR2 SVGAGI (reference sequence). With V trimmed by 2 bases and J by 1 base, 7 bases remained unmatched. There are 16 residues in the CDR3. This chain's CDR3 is CASSYGSLAGSYEQYF. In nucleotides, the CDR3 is TGTGCCAGCAGTTACGGGTCGCTAGCGGGTTCCTACGAGCAGTACTTC.

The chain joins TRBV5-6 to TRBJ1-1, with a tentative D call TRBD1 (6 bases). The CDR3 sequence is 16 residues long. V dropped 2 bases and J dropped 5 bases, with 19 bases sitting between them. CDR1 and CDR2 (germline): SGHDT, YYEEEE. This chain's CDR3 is CASSFGVQGRGTEAFF. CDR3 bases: TGTGCCAGCAGCTTTGGGGTACAGGGTAGGGGAACTGAAGCTTTCTTT.

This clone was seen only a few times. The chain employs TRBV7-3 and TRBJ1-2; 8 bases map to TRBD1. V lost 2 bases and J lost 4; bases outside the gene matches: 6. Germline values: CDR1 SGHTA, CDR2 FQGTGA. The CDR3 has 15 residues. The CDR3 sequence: CASSLAPTGGYGYTF. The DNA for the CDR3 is TGTGCCAGCAGCTTAGCCCCAACAGGGGGCTATGGCTACACCTTC.